The sequence of this T cell receptor beta chain was determined in a study of T-cell memory formation after mild COVID-19. TCRdb ran MiXCR on the 5' RACE reads and lists one entry per CDR3 protein. The sample includes some 490,000 distinct CDR3 sequences, around a sixth of them seen just once. CDR3 length: 14 residues. Unmatched junction bases numbered 8, after V lost 0 bases and J lost 12 bases. Germline loops: CDR1 SGHKS, CDR2 YYEKEE (reference sequence). This clonotype turned up a few times. Its antigen is as yet unknown. Study observations and caveats: Cross-reactive memory appears to have joined, as suggested by some responding clones showing up in pre-infection memory.

The receptor comes from an adult woman who had mild COVID-19 (a few samples of this study predate the infection). Cell type and time point are not known. Input material: PBMCs or a T cell subset sorted from them (not recorded which). The chain combines TRBV5-5 with TRBJ2-1, with 8 bases identical to TRBD1. The CDR3 DNA reads as TGTGCCAGCAGCTTGGGCCCCGGGACAGGCTGGCAGTTCTTC. The encoded protein is CASSLGPGTGWQFF.